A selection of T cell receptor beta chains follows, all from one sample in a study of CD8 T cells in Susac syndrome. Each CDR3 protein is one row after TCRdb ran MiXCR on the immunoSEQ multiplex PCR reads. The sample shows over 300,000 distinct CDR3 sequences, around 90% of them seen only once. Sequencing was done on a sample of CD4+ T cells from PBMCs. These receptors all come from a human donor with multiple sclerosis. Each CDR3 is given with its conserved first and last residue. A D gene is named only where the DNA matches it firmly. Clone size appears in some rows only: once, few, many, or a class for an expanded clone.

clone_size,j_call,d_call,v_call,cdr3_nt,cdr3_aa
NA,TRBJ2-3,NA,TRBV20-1,TGCAGTGCTAGGGCCCAGTCATGGGGTCCGGATACGCAGTATTTT,CSARAQSWGPDTQYF
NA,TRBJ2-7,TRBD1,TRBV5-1,TGCGCCAGCAGCTTGAATTGGGCAGGGGGCTACGAGCAGTACTTC,CASSLNWAGGYEQYF
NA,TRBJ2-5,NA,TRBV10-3,TGTGCCATCAGTGACCCAGGACGGACAGAGACCCAGTACTTC,CAISDPGRTETQYF
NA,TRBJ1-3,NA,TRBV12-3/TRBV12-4,TGTGCCAGCAGTTTCTTAGAAGCTCGCTCTGGAAACACCATATATTTT,CASSFLEARSGNTIYF
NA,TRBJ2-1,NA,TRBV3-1,TGTGCCAGCAGTCCCTTAGTATTCTCCTACAATGAGCAGTTCTTC,CASSPLVFSYNEQFF
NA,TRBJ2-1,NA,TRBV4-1,TGCGCCAGCAGCCAGGTACTTCGGACGAACAATGAGCAGTTCTTC,CASSQVLRTNNEQFF
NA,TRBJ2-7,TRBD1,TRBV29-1,TGCAGCGTTGGACAGGGGGACAAAGCGTACTTC,CSVGQGDKAYF
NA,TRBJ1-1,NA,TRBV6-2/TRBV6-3,TGTGCCAGCAGCTCCGGTGCACTTGTGGGCACTGAAGCTTTCTTT,CASSSGALVGTEAFF
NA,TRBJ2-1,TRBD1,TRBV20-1,TGCAGTGCCGTATGGCCGGGACAGGGCTACAATGAGCAGTTCTTC,CSAVWPGQGYNEQFF
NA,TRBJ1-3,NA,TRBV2,TGTGCCAGCCGACCGAGGGCCTCTGGAAACACCATATATTTT,CASRPRASGNTIYF
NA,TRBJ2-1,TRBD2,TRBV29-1,TGCAGCGTTCATAGTGGACTAGCGGGGGTATCATACAATGAGCAGTTCTTC,CSVHSGLAGVSYNEQFF
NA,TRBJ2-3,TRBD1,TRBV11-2,TGTGCCAGCAGCAAAAGACAGGGCGCAGATACGCAGTATTTT,CASSKRQGADTQYF
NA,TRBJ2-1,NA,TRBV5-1,TGCGCCAGCAGCTCGGACGGCGACTCCTACAATGAGCAGTTCTTC,CASSSDGDSYNEQFF
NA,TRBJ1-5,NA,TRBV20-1,TGCAGTGCCAACCCCAGGGCCGATCAGCCCCAGCATTTT,CSANPRADQPQHF
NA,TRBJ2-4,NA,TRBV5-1,TGCGCCAGCAGGGAAGCCTCCGACCGGAACATTCAGTACTTC,CASREASDRNIQYF
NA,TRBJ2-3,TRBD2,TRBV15,TGTGCCACCAGCAGAGAACTAGCGAATACAGGCGATACGCAGTATTTT,CATSRELANTGDTQYF
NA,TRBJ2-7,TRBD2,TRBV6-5,TGTGCCAGCGGAGAATTAGCGGGGGGAACCTACGAGCAGTACTTC,CASGELAGGTYEQYF
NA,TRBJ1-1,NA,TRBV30,TGTGCCTGGAAGGCTCGGCGGGAAGCTTTCTTT,CAWKARREAFF
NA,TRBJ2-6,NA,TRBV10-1,TGTGCCAGCAGTGAGGGGGGTTCCGGGGCCAACGTCCTGACTTTC,CASSEGGSGANVLTF
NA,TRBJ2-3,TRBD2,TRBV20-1,TGCAGTGCGGAGGAAGAGCGGGGGGGCACAGATACGCAGTATTTT,CSAEEERGGTDTQYF
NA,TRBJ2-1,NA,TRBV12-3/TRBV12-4,TGTGCCAGCAGCCCCCAATTGCGATCGGAGCAGTTCTTC,CASSPQLRSEQFF
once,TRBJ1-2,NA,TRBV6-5,TGTGCCAGCAGTTACTCCGGGGCTCAGTTTAACTATGGCTACACCTTC,CASSYSGAQFNYGYTF
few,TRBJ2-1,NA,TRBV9,TGTGCCAGCAGCGCTTACTCCCTCGGATACAATGAGCAGTTCTTC,CASSAYSLGYNEQFF
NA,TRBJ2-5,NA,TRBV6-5,TGTGCCAGCAGTTCAGGAGCGAGAGAGACCCAGTACTTC,CASSSGARETQYF
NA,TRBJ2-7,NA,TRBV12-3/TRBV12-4,TGTGCCAGCAGTCCCCTCAGAAGCAACGAGCAGTACTTC,CASSPLRSNEQYF